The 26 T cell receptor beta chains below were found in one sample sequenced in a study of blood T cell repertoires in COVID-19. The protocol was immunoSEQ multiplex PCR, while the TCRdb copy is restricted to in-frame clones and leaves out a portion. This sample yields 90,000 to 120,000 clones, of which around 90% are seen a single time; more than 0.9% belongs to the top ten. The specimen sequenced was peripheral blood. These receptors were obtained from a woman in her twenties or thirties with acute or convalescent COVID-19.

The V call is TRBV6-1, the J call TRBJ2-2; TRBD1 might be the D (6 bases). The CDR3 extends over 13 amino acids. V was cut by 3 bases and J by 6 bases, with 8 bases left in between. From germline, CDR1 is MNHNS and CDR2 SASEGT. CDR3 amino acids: CASSDNRAGELFF. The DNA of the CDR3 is TGTGCCAGCAGTGACAACAGGGCCGGGGAGCTGTTTTTT.

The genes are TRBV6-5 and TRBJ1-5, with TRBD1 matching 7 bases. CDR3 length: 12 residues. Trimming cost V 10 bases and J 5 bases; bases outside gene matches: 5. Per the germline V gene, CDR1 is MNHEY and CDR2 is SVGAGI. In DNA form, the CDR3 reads TGTGCCACCCGACAGGGTGATCAGCCCCAGCATTTT. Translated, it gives CATRQGDQPQHF.

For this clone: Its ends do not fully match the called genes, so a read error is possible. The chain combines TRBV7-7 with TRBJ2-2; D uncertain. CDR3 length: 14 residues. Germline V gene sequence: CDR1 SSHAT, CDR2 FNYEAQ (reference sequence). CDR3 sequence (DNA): TGTGCTAGCAGCTTACGAGCGAGCACCGGGGAGCTGTTTTTT. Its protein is CASSLRASTGELFF.

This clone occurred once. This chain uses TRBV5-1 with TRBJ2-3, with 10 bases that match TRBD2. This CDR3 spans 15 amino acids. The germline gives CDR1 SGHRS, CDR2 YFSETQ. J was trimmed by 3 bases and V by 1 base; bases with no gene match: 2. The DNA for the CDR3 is TGCGCCAGCAGCTTGACTAGCGGGACTACAGATACGCAGTATTTT. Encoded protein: CASSLTSGTTDTQYF.

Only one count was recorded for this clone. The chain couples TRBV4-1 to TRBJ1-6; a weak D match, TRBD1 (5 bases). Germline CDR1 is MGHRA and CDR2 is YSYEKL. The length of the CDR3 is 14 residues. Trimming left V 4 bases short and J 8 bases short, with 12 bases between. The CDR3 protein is CASSPRVADSPLHF. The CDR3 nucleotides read TGCGCCAGCAGCCCCAGGGTTGCGGATTCACCCCTCCACTTT.

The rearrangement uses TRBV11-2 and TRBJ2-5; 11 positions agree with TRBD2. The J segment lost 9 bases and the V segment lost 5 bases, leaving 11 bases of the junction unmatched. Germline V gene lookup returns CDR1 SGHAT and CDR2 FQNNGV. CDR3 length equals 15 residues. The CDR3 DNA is TGTGCCAGCAGCCCTACTAGCGGGGGCCCCTATGCCCAGTACTTC. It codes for CASSPTSGGPYAQYF.

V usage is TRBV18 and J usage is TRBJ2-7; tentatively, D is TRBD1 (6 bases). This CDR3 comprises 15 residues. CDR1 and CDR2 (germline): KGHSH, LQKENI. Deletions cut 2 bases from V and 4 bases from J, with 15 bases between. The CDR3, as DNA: TGTGCCAGCTCACCAAATACCGGACAGTTTTACGAGCAGTACTTC. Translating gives CASSPNTGQFYEQYF.

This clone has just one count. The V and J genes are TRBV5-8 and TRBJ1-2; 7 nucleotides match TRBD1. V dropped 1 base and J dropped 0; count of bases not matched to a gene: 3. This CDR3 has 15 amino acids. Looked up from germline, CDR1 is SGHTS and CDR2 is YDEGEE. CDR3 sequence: CASSLTGASNYGYTF. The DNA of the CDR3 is TGTGCCAGCAGCTTGACAGGGGCCTCTAACTATGGCTACACCTTC.

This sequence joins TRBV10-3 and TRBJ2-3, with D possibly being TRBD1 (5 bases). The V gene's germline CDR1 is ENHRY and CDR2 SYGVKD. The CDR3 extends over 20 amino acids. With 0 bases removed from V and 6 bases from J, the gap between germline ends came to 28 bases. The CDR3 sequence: CAISESPFSEQVDDRDTQYF. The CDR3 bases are TGTGCCATCAGTGAGTCTCCTTTTAGTGAACAGGTCGACGATCGGGATACGCAGTATTTT.

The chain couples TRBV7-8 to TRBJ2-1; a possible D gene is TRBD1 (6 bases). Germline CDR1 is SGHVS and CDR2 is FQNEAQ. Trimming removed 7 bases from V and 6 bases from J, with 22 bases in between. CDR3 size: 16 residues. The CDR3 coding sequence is TGTGCCAGCACCGCTAGAACGGGGACAAATGTCAATGAGCAGTTCTTC. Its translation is CASTARTGTNVNEQFF.

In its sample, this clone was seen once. The chain's CDR3 is CASSLDRGYGYTF. DNA of the CDR3: TGTGCCAGCAGCCTAGACAGGGGGTATGGCTACACCTTC. The chain combines TRBV14 with TRBJ1-2; 9 positions agree with TRBD1. Trimming removed 4 bases from V and 5 bases from J; junction bases left unmatched: 2. The CDR3 runs 13 residues. Germline CDR1 and CDR2: SGHDN and FVKESK.

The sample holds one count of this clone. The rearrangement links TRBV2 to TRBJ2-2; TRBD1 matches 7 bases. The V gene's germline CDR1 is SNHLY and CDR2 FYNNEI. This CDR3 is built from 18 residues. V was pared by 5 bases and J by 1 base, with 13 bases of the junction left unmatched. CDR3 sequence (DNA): TGTGCCAGCAGTTTCCCCTTCCCGGACAGGAGGAACACCGGGGAGCTGTTTTTT. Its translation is CASSFPFPDRRNTGELFF.

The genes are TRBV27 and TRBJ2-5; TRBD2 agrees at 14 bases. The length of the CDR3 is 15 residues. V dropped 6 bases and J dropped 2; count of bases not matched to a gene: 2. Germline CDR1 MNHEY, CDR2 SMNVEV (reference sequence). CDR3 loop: CASSGLAGGQETQYF. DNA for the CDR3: TGTGCCAGCAGCGGACTAGCGGGAGGTCAAGAGACCCAGTACTTC.

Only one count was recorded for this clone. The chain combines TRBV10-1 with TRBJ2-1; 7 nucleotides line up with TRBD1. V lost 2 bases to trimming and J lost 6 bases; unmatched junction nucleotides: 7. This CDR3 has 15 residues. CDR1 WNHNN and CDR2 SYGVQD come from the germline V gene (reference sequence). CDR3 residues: CASSEPRQGSNEQFF. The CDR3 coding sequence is TGCGCCAGCAGTGAGCCGAGACAGGGTTCCAATGAGCAGTTCTTC.

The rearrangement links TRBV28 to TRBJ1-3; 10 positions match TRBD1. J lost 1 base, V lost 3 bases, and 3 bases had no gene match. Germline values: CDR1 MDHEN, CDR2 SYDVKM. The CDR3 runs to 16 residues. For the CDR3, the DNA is TGTGCCAGCAGTTTGCGACAGGGGGCGTCTGGAAACACCATATATTTT. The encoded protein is CASSLRQGASGNTIYF.

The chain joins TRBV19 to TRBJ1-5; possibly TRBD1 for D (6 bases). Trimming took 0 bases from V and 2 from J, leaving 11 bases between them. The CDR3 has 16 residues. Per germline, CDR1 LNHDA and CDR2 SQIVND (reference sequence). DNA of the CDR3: TGTGCCAGTAGTATAGAAGGGGGTGGAGGCAATCAGCCCCAGCATTTT. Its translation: CASSIEGGGGNQPQHF.

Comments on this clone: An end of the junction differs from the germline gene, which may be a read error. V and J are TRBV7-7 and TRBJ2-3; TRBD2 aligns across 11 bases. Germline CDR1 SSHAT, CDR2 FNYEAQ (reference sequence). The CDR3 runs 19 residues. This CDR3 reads CASSPNPIGLAGSTDTQYF. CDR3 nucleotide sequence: TGTGCTAGCAGCCCCAACCCCATTGGACTAGCGGGTAGCACAGATACGCAGTATTTT.

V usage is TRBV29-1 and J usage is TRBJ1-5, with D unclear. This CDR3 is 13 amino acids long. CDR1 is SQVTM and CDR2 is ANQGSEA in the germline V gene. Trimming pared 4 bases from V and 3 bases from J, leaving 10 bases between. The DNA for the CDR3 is TGCAGCGTTGGGCACGGGGTCAATCAGCCCCAGCATTTT. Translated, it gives CSVGHGVNQPQHF.

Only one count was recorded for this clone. For the CDR3, the DNA is TGTGCCAGCAGCCCCCCCAAAGGAGTATACGAGCAGTACTTC. Residues: CASSPPKGVYEQYF. The rearrangement uses TRBV7-9 and TRBJ2-7; D call uncertain. CDR1 SEHNR and CDR2 FQNEAQ come from the germline V gene (reference sequence). The CDR3 contains 14 residues. Trimming left V 5 bases short and J 4 bases short, with 15 bases between.

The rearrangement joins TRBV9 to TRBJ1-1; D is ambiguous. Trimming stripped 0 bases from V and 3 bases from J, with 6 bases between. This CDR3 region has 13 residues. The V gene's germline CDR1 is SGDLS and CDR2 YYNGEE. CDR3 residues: CASSVDEDTEAFF. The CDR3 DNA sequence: TGTGCCAGCAGCGTAGATGAGGACACTGAAGCTTTCTTT.

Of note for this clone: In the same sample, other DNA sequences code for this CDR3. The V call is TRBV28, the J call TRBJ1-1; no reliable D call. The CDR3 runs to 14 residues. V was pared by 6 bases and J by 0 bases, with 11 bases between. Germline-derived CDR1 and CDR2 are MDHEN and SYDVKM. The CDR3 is CASREGRVNTEAFF. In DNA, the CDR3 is TGTGCCAGCAGAGAGGGCAGAGTGAACACTGAAGCTTTCTTT. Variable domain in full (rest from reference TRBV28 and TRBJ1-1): DVKVTQSSRYLVKRTGEKVFLECVQDMDHENMFWYRQDPGLGLRLIYFSYDVKMKEKGDIPEGYSVSREKKERFSLILESASTNQTSMYLCASREGRVNTEAFFGQGTRLTVV.

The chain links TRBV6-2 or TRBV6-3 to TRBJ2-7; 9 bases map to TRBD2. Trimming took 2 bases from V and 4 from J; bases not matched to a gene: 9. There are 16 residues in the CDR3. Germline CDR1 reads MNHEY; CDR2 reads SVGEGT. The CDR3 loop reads CASSYGASGIRYEQYF. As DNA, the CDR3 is TGTGCCAGCAGTTACGGGGCTAGCGGGATTAGGTACGAGCAGTACTTC.

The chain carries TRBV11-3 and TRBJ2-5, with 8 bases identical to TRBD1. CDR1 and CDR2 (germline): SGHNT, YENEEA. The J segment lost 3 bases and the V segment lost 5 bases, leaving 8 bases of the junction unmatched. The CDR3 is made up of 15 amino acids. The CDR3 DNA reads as TGTGCCAGCAGCACCCAGGGGGCGACCAAAGAGACCCAGTACTTC. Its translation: CASSTQGATKETQYF.

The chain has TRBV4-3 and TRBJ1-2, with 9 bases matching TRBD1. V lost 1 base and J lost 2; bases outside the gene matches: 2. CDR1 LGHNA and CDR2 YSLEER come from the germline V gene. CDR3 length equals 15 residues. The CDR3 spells CASSQATGGNYGYTF. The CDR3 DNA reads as TGCGCCAGCAGCCAAGCGACAGGGGGAAACTATGGCTACACCTTC.

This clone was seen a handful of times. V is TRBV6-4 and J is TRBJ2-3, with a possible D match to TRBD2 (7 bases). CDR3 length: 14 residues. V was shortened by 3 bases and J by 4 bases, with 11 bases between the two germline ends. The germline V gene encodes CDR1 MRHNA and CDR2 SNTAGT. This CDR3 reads CASSESGGSDTQYF. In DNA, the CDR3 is TGTGCCAGCAGTGAATCGGGGGGCTCAGATACGCAGTATTTT.

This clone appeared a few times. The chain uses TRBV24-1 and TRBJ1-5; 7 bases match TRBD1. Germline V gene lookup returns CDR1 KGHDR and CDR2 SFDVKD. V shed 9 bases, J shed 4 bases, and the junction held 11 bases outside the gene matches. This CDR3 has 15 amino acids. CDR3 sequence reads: CATSSQGVGNQPQHF. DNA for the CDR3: TGTGCCACCTCCTCCCAGGGGGTCGGTAATCAGCCCCAGCATTTT.